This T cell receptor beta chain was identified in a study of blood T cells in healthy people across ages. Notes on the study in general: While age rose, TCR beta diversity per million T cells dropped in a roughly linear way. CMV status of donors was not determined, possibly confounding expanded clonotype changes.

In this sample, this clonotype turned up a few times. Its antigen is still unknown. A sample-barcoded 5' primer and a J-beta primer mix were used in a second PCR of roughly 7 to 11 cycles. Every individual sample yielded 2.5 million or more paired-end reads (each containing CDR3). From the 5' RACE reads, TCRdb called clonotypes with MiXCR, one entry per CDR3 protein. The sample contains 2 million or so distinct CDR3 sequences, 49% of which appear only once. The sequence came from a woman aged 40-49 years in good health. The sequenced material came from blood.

CDR3 region: CASSLEGGSSTDTQYF. The CDR3 DNA follows: TGTGCCAGCAGCTTAGAGGGGGGCAGTAGCACAGATACGCAGTATTTT. This chain links TRBV7-2 with TRBJ2-3; the D gene could be TRBD1 or TRBD2 (6 bases each). The CDR3 sequence is 16 residues long. V lost 1 base, J lost 0 bases, and 11 bases lay in between. Germline assignment: CDR1 SGHTA and CDR2 FQGNSA.